These 8 T cell receptor beta chains originate from one sample sequenced in a study of OX40 agonist ivuxolimab in advanced cancers. Assay used: immunoSEQ multiplex PCR; TCRdb lists only in-frame clones, some missing. Of 35,000 to 40,000 clones in the sample, about 80% are singletons; the top ten hold about 8.8%. The starting material was CD4+ or CD8+ T cells sorted from blood, obtained in a trial of the OX40 agonist ivuxolimab. These receptors originate from an adult with an advanced solid tumor such as melanoma, head and neck, liver or kidney cancer.

This rearrangement joins TRBV19 to TRBJ2-1; 10 nucleotides match TRBD2. The germline CDR1 and CDR2 sequences are LNHDA and SQIVND (reference sequence). V was pared by 4 bases and J by 3 bases, with 6 bases of the junction left unmatched. There are 16 residues in the CDR3. CDR3 sequence (DNA): TGTGCCAGTAGTAAGAGGACTAGCGGTATCTACAATGAGCAGTTCTTC. It encodes CASSKRTSGIYNEQFF.

The V gene is TRBV7-6, the J gene TRBJ1-1, with a possible D match to TRBD1 (5 bases). Germline values: CDR1 SGHVS, CDR2 FNYEAQ. V lost 3 bases, J lost 8 bases, and 13 bases lay in between. The CDR3 extends over 13 amino acids. CDR3 sequence: CASSLGRGLEAFF. DNA for the CDR3: TGTGCCAGCAGCTTGGGAAGGGGCTTGGAAGCTTTCTTT.

This chain links TRBV7-9 with TRBJ1-6; 8 bases map to TRBD1. Germline lookup yields CDR1 SEHNR and CDR2 FQNEAQ (reference sequence). This CDR3 has 16 residues. After removal of 1 base from V and 6 bases from J, the junction contained 5 bases not matched to a gene. The CDR3 coding sequence is TGTGCCAGCAGCTTAGGACAGGGGTTTAGTAATTCACCCCTCCACTTT. This sequence encodes CASSLGQGFSNSPLHF.

The rearrangement uses TRBV18 and TRBJ2-7; 10 nucleotides line up with TRBD1. CDR3 length: 15 amino acids. CDR1 and CDR2 (germline): KGHSH, LQKENI. Germline trimming cut 4 bases from V and 3 bases from J; bases unmatched to any gene: 6. The CDR3 DNA reads TGTGCCAGCTCACTTCCGGGACAGGGGTTCTACGAGCAGTACTTC. Translated: CASSLPGQGFYEQYF.

The rearrangement links TRBV30 to TRBJ1-3; 7 bases map to TRBD1. Trimming removed 5 bases from V and 0 bases from J; junction bases left unmatched: 1. In germline, CDR1 is GTSNPN, CDR2 SVGIG (reference sequence). This CDR3 is 13 amino acids long. In nucleotides, the CDR3 is TGTGCCTGGGACAGGGCCTCTGGAAACACCATATATTTT. This translates into CAWDRASGNTIYF.

The genes are TRBV10-2 and TRBJ2-7; unclear D gene. The V end was cut by 3 bases, the J end by 2 bases, with 2 bases between. The length of the CDR3 is 11 residues. Germline V gives CDR1 WSHSY, CDR2 SAAADI. The CDR3 region is CASSEPYEQYF. In DNA form, the CDR3 reads TGCGCCAGCAGTGAACCCTACGAGCAGTACTTC.

The rearrangement uses TRBV13 and TRBJ2-1; 9 bases line up with TRBD2. This CDR3 is 16 amino acids long. The junction had 7 bases not matched to a gene; V was cut back by 5 bases and J by 2 bases. The germline gives CDR1 PRHDT, CDR2 FYEKMQ (reference sequence). This CDR3 reads CASSLPTSGTYNEQFF. CDR3 bases: TGTGCCAGCAGCCTCCCGACTAGCGGTACCTACAATGAGCAGTTCTTC.

The J gene is TRBJ2-2, the V gene TRBV5-6; D remains unclear. This CDR3 spans 15 amino acids. V lost 8 bases, J lost 1 base, and 15 bases lay in between. Germline CDR1 and CDR2: SGHDT and YYEEEE. The CDR3 sequence is CASSKERLNTGELFF. DNA for the CDR3: TGTGCCAGTTCTAAGGAGCGTTTGAACACCGGGGAGCTGTTTTTT.